This passage covers 29 T cell receptor beta chains from one sample sequenced in a study of human T cells and chemical hapten exposure. One entry per CDR3 protein, called by TCRdb with MiXCR from the RACE reads. The sample lists 300,000 to 400,000 distinct CDR3 sequences, roughly 5% occurring once. Sample time point: pre-sensitization, week 0. The treatment: therapeutic diphenylcyclopropenone sensitization with weekly scalp DPC. The sequencing here drew on whole blood, taken in connection with sensitization to the hapten diphenylcyclopropenone (DPC). These receptors were obtained from a woman aged 45-60 years with alopecia areata. Some clones in this sample may be carry-over from other donors' samples.

The chain carries TRBV7-9 and TRBJ2-7; TRBD2 is a possible D gene (5 bases). This CDR3 is 15 amino acids long. The germline V gene encodes CDR1 SEHNR and CDR2 FQNEAQ (reference sequence). V lost 3 bases, J lost 7 bases, and 19 bases lay in between. In DNA form, the CDR3 reads TGTGCCAGCAGCTTCGGGTTAAGCTCGACGGGGGAGCAGTACTTC. The encoded protein is CASSFGLSSTGEQYF.

The chain has TRBV11-2 and TRBJ1-1; tentatively, D is TRBD1 (5 bases). Trimming removed 6 bases from V and 10 bases from J, with 18 bases in between. The germline gives CDR1 SGHAT, CDR2 FQNNGV. The CDR3 has 13 residues. The CDR3 spells CASRRPGRPRAFF. For the CDR3, the DNA is TGTGCCAGCAGGCGCCCGGGACGGCCACGAGCTTTCTTT.

In its sample, this clonotype was seen a few times. This chain links TRBV2 with TRBJ2-5; D uncertain. V was cut by 7 bases and J by 3 bases, with 6 bases left in between. CDR3 size: 11 residues. Germline V CDR1 and CDR2: SNHLY, FYNNEI. The CDR3 reads CASTNKETQYF. CDR3 DNA sequence: TGTGCCAGCACCAATAAAGAGACCCAGTACTTC.

This clonotype was seen at least ten times. The J gene is TRBJ2-1, the V gene TRBV7-8; the D gene is possibly TRBD2 (5 bases). Germline CDR1 and CDR2: SGHVS and FQNEAQ. The ends were cut back, 5 bases at V and 9 bases at J, with 11 bases in the middle. The CDR3 runs to 12 residues. The CDR3 DNA reads TGTGCCAGCAGCCCTACCCGGGGTGAGCAGTTCTTC. Its translation is CASSPTRGEQFF.

This clonotype was counted at least ten times. The DNA of the CDR3 is TGTGCCAGCAGTCCACCGGGACTAGCGGGATTGGGAGAGCAGTTCTTC. Translating gives CASSPPGLAGLGEQFF. This rearrangement joins TRBV12-3 or TRBV12-4 to TRBJ2-1; 13 nucleotides line up with TRBD2. J lost 10 bases, V lost 5 bases, and 11 bases had no gene match. This CDR3 is built from 16 residues.

This clonotype showed up many times. The rearrangement links TRBV12-3 or TRBV12-4 to TRBJ2-1; D unresolved. V lost 6 bases, J lost 0 bases, and 12 bases lay in between. CDR3 length: 15 residues. CDR3 protein: CASRSTMSSYNEQFF. CDR3 in DNA: TGTGCCAGCAGATCGACGATGAGCTCCTACAATGAGCAGTTCTTC.

There are a few counts of this clonotype. The V call is TRBV12-3 or TRBV12-4, the J call TRBJ2-6; D remains ambiguous. Trimming stripped 7 bases from V and 0 bases from J, with 13 bases between. The length of the CDR3 is 16 residues. The DNA for the CDR3 is TGTGCCAGCACCTCCGTCCTTCCCTCTGGGGCCAACGTCCTGACTTTC. Translating gives CASTSVLPSGANVLTF.

This clonotype was detected a few times. The chain links TRBV20-1 to TRBJ2-1, with D perhaps TRBD2 (6 bases). Germline-derived CDR1 and CDR2 are DFQATT and SNEGSKA (reference sequence). CDR3 length equals 12 residues. The V end lost 6 bases, the J end lost 6 bases, and 12 bases lay between the germline ends. For the CDR3, the DNA is TGCAGTGCCAGGCTGGGACTCAATGAGCAGTTCTTC. Protein: CSARLGLNEQFF.

This clonotype has ten or more counts. The chain links TRBV4-1 to TRBJ2-6; D is possibly TRBD2 (6 bases). Germline loops: CDR1 MGHRA, CDR2 YSYEKL. The CDR3 is 17 residues long. V was trimmed by 2 bases and J by 2 bases, leaving 13 bases between them. CDR3 sequence (DNA): TGCGCCAGCAGCCAAATCGGCGGGGCAACTGGGGCCAACGTCCTGACTTTC. Its translation is CASSQIGGATGANVLTF.

This clonotype has at least ten counts. The V gene is TRBV11-2, the J gene TRBJ2-1, with 7 nucleotides matching TRBD2. The J segment lost 5 bases and the V segment lost 2 bases, leaving 6 bases of the junction unmatched. The germline CDR1 and CDR2 sequences are SGHAT and FQNNGV. The CDR3 is 15 amino acids. CDR3 sequence reads: CASSLILGRDNEQFF. The CDR3 nucleotides read TGTGCCAGCAGCTTAATCCTGGGGAGGGACAATGAGCAGTTCTTC.

There are many counts of this clonotype. The rearrangement uses TRBV28 and TRBJ2-5; 10 nucleotides agree with TRBD1. Germline V gives CDR1 MDHEN, CDR2 SYDVKM. Trimming took 5 bases from V and 9 from J; bases not matched to a gene: 9. The CDR3 extends over 14 amino acids. This chain's CDR3 is CASSPRRQGAAQYF. CDR3 coding DNA: TGTGCCAGCAGTCCAAGGAGACAGGGGGCGGCCCAGTACTTC. Full variable domain (missing parts from reference TRBV28 and TRBJ2-5): DVKVTQSSRYLVKRTGEKVFLECVQDMDHENMFWYRQDPGLGLRLIYFSYDVKMKEKGDIPEGYSVSREKKERFSLILESASTNQTSMYLCASSPRRQGAAQYFGPGTRLLVL.

This clonotype has ten or more counts. The V call is TRBV20-1, the J call TRBJ2-7; D perhaps matches TRBD1 (6 bases). The CDR3 extends over 12 amino acids. Trimming pared 4 bases from V and 5 bases from J, leaving 12 bases between. CDR1 DFQATT and CDR2 SNEGSKA come from the germline V gene (reference sequence). CDR3 protein: CSATGVLNEQYF. In DNA form, the CDR3 reads TGCAGTGCTACAGGGGTGTTGAACGAGCAGTACTTC.

This chain uses TRBV28 with TRBJ1-5; D may be TRBD1 (5 bases). The CDR3 is made up of 13 amino acids. V shed 5 bases and J shed 11 bases, with 16 bases lying between them. Germline V gene sequence: CDR1 MDHEN, CDR2 SYDVKM. The DNA of the CDR3 is TGTGCCAGCAGTGCGTTTCAGGGTAGGTCCCAGCATTTT. This sequence encodes CASSAFQGRSQHF.

The chain employs TRBV9 and TRBJ2-7; no reliable D call. V was clipped by 4 bases and J by 2 bases, with 19 bases between them. This CDR3 has 16 residues. Germline assignment: CDR1 SGDLS and CDR2 YYNGEE. The CDR3 reads CASSSSPRVETYEQYF. The CDR3 DNA reads as TGTGCCAGCAGCTCGAGTCCAAGGGTCGAAACCTACGAGCAGTACTTC.

This clonotype has a count of ten or more. The genes are TRBV5-1 and TRBJ2-4; TRBD2 agrees at 11 bases. CDR1 is SGHRS and CDR2 is YFSETQ in the germline V gene. Trimming removed 4 bases from V and 8 bases from J; junction bases left unmatched: 11. CDR3 length: 16 residues. The DNA of the CDR3 is TGCGCCAGCAGCCCACGACTAGCGGGATTATCCGACATTCAGTACTTC. Amino acid sequence: CASSPRLAGLSDIQYF.

The chain recombines TRBV28 with TRBJ2-6; possibly TRBD2 for D (5 bases). CDR1 is MDHEN and CDR2 is SYDVKM in the germline V gene. This CDR3 is 14 amino acids long. V was shortened by 8 bases and J by 0 bases, with 8 bases between the two germline ends. The CDR3 DNA sequence: TGTGCCAGCGGAGGTGCCTCTGGGGCCAACGTCCTGACTTTC. Translating it yields CASGGASGANVLTF.

The chain combines TRBV5-1 with TRBJ2-1; D is unresolved. CDR1 and CDR2 (germline): SGHRS, YFSETQ. This CDR3 comprises 15 residues. Trimming stripped 0 bases from V and 8 bases from J, with 15 bases between. CDR3 nucleotides: TGCGCCAGCAGCTTGGACGGCTTGAATCTCGATGAGCAGTTCTTC. Translating it yields CASSLDGLNLDEQFF.

This clonotype was seen many times. This sequence joins TRBV10-3 and TRBJ2-5, with D hard to call. CDR1 is ENHRY, CDR2 SYGVKD, per germline. This CDR3 has 12 amino acids. The V gene lost 0 bases and the J gene lost 5 bases, with 4 bases spanning the gap. CDR3 protein: CAISESRETQYF. In DNA form, the CDR3 reads TGTGCCATCAGTGAGTCGCGGGAGACCCAGTACTTC.

This clonotype was counted at least ten times. The V and J genes are TRBV7-9 and TRBJ1-1; D is unresolved. The germline V gene encodes CDR1 SEHNR and CDR2 FQNEAQ (reference sequence). The CDR3 totals 13 residues. The V end was cut by 5 bases, the J end by 0 bases, with 7 bases between. The CDR3 spells CASSNNLNTEAFF. The CDR3 nucleotides are TGTGCCAGCAGCAACAACTTGAACACTGAAGCTTTCTTT.

This clonotype has at least ten counts. The V and J genes are TRBV11-2 and TRBJ2-7; D gene ambiguous. The CDR3 has 13 amino acids. V was trimmed by 6 bases and J by 0 bases, leaving 9 bases between them. Germline V gene sequence: CDR1 SGHAT, CDR2 FQNNGV. The CDR3, as DNA: TGTGCCAGCAGAAGACTGAACTCCTACGAGCAGTACTTC. Protein sequence: CASRRLNSYEQYF.

This clonotype was found many times. The chain is built from TRBV18 and TRBJ1-5; 10 nucleotides align to TRBD1. CDR1 is KGHSH, CDR2 LQKENI, per germline. CDR3 length: 14 amino acids. Germline trimming cut 2 bases from V and 10 bases from J; bases unmatched to any gene: 5. CDR3 bases: TGTGCCAGCTCACCAGGAGACAGGGGGCTCCCCCAGCATTTT. Its protein is CASSPGDRGLPQHF.

The chain uses TRBV25-1 and TRBJ1-2; 10 positions agree with TRBD1. CDR1 and CDR2 (germline): MGHDK, SYGVNS. With 5 bases clipped from V and 0 bases from J, the junction kept 9 bases outside the gene matches. The CDR3 runs to 17 residues. CDR3: CASSPPGTGAANYGYTF. The CDR3 nucleotides read TGTGCCAGCAGTCCCCCCGGGACAGGGGCCGCTAACTATGGCTACACCTTC.

The V call is TRBV11-3, the J call TRBJ2-4; 11 nucleotides agree with TRBD1. Germline CDR1 SGHNT, CDR2 YENEEA. J was trimmed by 10 bases and V by 4 bases; bases with no gene match: 3. CDR3 length: 13 amino acids. The CDR3 DNA reads TGTGCCAGCAGCTCCGGGACAGGGGGTATTCAGTACTTC. The encoded protein is CASSSGTGGIQYF. Together with reference TRBV11-3 and TRBJ2-4, the CDR3 gives the full variable domain: EAGVVQSPRYKIIEKKQPVAFWCNPISGHNTLYWYLQNLGQGPELLIRYENEEAVDDSQLPKDRFSAERLKGVDSTLKIQPAELGDSAVYLCASSSGTGGIQYFGAGTRLSVL.

This clonotype was picked up a small number of times. This chain joins TRBV28 and TRBJ2-7; D remains ambiguous. The CDR3 spans 14 residues. Germline V lookup: CDR1 MDHEN, CDR2 SYDVKM. V was clipped by 5 bases and J by 0 bases, with 11 bases between them. CDR3: CASSLDGFSYEQYF. In DNA, the CDR3 is TGTGCCAGCAGTCTCGACGGGTTCTCCTACGAGCAGTACTTC.

This clonotype occurred many times. The CDR3 loop reads CSGYGDFGYTF. The CDR3 DNA sequence: TGCAGCGGTTACGGGGATTTCGGCTACACCTTC. The chain employs TRBV29-1 and TRBJ1-2; D not certain. V was shortened by 7 bases and J by 8 bases, with 14 bases between the two germline ends. The CDR3 loop spans 11 amino acids. Germline values: CDR1 SQVTM, CDR2 ANQGSEA.

There are a few counts of this clonotype. The chain has TRBV5-5 and TRBJ1-3; D possibly corresponds to TRBD1 (5 bases). Germline V lookup: CDR1 SGHKS, CDR2 YYEKEE (reference sequence). V shed 0 bases and J shed 2 bases, with 12 bases lying between them. The CDR3 spans 16 residues. CDR3 protein: CASSLVGRGTGNTIYF. Written as DNA, the CDR3 is TGTGCCAGCAGCTTGGTGGGTCGGGGGACTGGAAACACCATATATTTT.

The rearrangement joins TRBV10-2 to TRBJ1-1; D ambiguous. V lost 7 bases, J lost 5 bases, and 20 bases lay in between. Germline CDR1 WSHSY, CDR2 SAAADI. CDR3 length: 15 residues. The CDR3 region has the DNA TGCGCCAGCAAAGAGCGGAGTACTTCGGGGACTGAAGCTTTCTTT. It encodes CASKERSTSGTEAFF.

A word on this clonotype: Sequence at one end of the junction differs from germline and may be a read error. This chain joins TRBV5-1 and TRBJ2-5; TRBD2 matches at 8 bases. There are 14 residues in the CDR3. Germline values: CDR1 SGHRS, CDR2 YFSETQ. The CDR3 DNA reads TGCACCAGCAGCGACACTAGCGGTACGGAGACCCAGTACTTC. Its translation is CTSSDTSGTETQYF.

This clonotype was counted ten times or more. This chain connects TRBV7-6 to TRBJ2-3, with D perhaps being TRBD1 or TRBD2 (5 bases each). Trimming removed 5 bases from V and 5 bases from J, with 11 bases in between. CDR3 size: 13 residues. The germline CDR1 and CDR2 sequences are SGHVS and FNYEAQ. In DNA, the CDR3 is TGTGCCAGCAGCCCTAGTGGGGGAGATACGCAGTATTTT. This sequence encodes CASSPSGGDTQYF.